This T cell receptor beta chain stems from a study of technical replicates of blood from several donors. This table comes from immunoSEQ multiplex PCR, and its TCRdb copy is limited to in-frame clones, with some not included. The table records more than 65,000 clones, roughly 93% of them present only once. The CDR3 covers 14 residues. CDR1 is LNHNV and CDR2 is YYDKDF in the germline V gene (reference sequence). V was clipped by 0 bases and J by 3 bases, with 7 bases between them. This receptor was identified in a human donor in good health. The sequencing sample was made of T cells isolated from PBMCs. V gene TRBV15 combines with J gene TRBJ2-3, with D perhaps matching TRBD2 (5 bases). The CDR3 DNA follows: TGTGCCACCAGCAGAGACAGGAGGACAGATACGCAGTATTTT. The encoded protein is CATSRDRRTDTQYF. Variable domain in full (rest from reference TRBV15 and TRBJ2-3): DAMVIQNPRYQVTQFGKPVTLSCSQTLNHNVMYWYQQKSSQAPKLLFHYYDKDFNNEADTPDNFQSRRPNTSFCFLDIRSPGLGDTAMYLCATSRDRRTDTQYFGPGTRLTVL.